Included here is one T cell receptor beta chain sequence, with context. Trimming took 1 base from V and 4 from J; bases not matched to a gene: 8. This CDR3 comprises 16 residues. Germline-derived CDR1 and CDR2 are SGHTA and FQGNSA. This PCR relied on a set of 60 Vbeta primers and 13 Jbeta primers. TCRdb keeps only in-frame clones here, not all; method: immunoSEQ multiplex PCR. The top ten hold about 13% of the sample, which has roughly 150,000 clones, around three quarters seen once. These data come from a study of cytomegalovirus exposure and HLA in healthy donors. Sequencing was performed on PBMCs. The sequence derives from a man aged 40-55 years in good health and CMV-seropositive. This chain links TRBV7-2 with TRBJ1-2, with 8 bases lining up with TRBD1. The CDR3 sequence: CASSLGDRRLPYGYTF. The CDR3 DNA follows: TGTGCCAGCAGCTTAGGGGACAGGCGTCTTCCCTATGGCTACACCTTC.